This paragraph reports one T cell receptor (beta chain). Its cognate antigen has yet to be identified. Per-base quality was not reported, and no clone a single base away is much larger than it. The CDR3 runs 16 residues from the cysteine to the phenylalanine. The CDR3 DNA has 48 bases and is translated from base 1. V is cut by 6 bases and J by 11 bases, and the space between the germline ends is 27 bases. Taken from the germline V gene, the CDR1 and CDR2 loops are SNHLY and FYNNEI. These data belong to a study of T cells in Graves' hyperthyroidism and ophthalmopathy (dated by TCRdb to between 2017 and 2020). Turning to the overall study: Peripheral blood was collected at initial diagnosis, before any treatment. To identify distinguishing TCR V-J signatures, a discovery cohort of some 100 patients was used, comprising 43 with Graves' ophthalmopathy and some 60 with stable Graves' hyperthyroidism. An independent validation cohort of fewer than 20 hyperthyroidism patients and about 16 patients who later progressed to ophthalmopathy tested prospective prediction of ophthalmopathy. For training and testing, the 80 to 100 patients in the discovery cohort were randomly divided in a 7:3 ratio. Thyroid tissue and blood T-cell repertoires from six Graves' hyperthyroidism patients were also compared in the study. Once sampling was done, hyperthyroidism patients were given methimazole at a starting dose of 30 mg daily, whereas ophthalmopathy patients were given high-dose intravenous methylprednisolone. TCR Vbeta CDR3 sequencing of 135 peripheral blood samples (over 40 ophthalmopathy, 75 hyperthyroidism and some 17 progressor patients) is reported in the paper. The study at large found these results: Sample size was not statistically predetermined, and investigators were not blinded to group allocation. In validation, the model predicted progression to ophthalmopathy a median of about 5.9 months before onset, with roughly 68% sensitivity and around 76% specificity. A 13 V-J signature model separated ophthalmopathy from stable hyperthyroidism, with around 88% sensitivity and roughly 84% specificity in cross-validation and 80%/75% in testing. Most expanded thyroid clonotypes (frequency above 0.001) were also detected in blood, a finding suggesting that blood repertoires may reflect thyroid immune responses.

The TCR beta CDR3 regions were amplified from the RNA transcripts. The first round of RT-PCR for the TCR CDR3 was performed with the HTBI primer set and the Qiagen OneStep RT-PCR kit. A second multiplex PCR round built the libraries, followed by size selection and purification. The libraries were sequenced on an Illumina HiSeq2000 using paired-end 100 bp reads. In the original analysis: SOAPnuke was used to process the raw data, with reads discarded if the reads contained adapters or uncalled bases, had a mean Phred below 15, or lacked an exact constant-primer or identifier match. High-quality paired reads were merged using COPE v1.2.5, and each unique nucleotide sequence was defined as a clonotype. MiTCR v1.1 was used to align the clonotypes against IMGT TRBV, TRBD and TRBJ reference segments. The analysis included only V-J combinations with a frequency above 0.0001, which together covered around 99% of the repertoires. The TCS score was defined as F50 (clonal expansion) divided by E x V (chaos), with BLOSUM62-based TCRdist calculated between CDR3 peptides within each V-J. Welch's t-statistics and random forest reduced around 520 V-J features to under 15, which were used in a naive Bayes classifier (R e1071). TCRdb handled the public reads itself, with Q25 trimming in fastp and clone calling in MiXCR, and kept productive beta chains. For every CDR3 protein sequence, its rows merge into one entry that carries the most common genes and DNA. The V and J calls were not made by the authors but by TCRdb's processing. Here the sample has roughly 300,000 distinct CDR3 sequences; roughly a fifth occur a single time. The ten largest clones add up to less than 65% of the sample.

Stable Graves' hyperthyroidism was defined as no progression to ophthalmopathy during 18 months of follow-up. Hyperthyroidism patients were newly diagnosed, with disease duration under 2 months, and aged 18 to 65 years. Patients with uncontrolled infections, other autoimmune diseases, pregnancy or lactation were excluded. Clinical symptoms, serum thyroxine and TRAb, thyroid ultrasound, and orbital computed tomography formed the basis for the diagnoses. Ficoll-Paque density gradient centrifugation was used to isolate PBMCs from around 10 ml of fresh peripheral blood. Total RNA was extracted with Trizol reagent, and quality was checked on an Agilent 2100 Bioanalyzer.

The rearrangement combines TRBV2 with TRBJ2-3, with the D gene call left open. Sequencing was performed on blood. This sequence originates from a woman between 50 and 59 years old with Graves' hyperthyroidism. The DNA is TGTGCCAGCAGCTTGAGAGGTAGCAGACCCGGAGAGCTGCAGTATTTT. This is translated as CASSLRGSRPGELQYF. The full variable domain, with segments outside the CDR3 supplied by the reference TRBV2 and TRBJ2-3 proteins, appears as EPEVTQTPSHQVTQMGQEVILRCVPISNHLYFYWYRQILGQKVEFLVSFYNNEISEKSEIFDDQFSVERPDGSNFTLKIRSTKLEDSAMYFCASSLRGSRPGELQYFGPGTRLTVL.